Below, 24 T cell receptor beta chains from the same sample are listed, as sequenced in a study of long-term antiretroviral therapy in people with HIV. Version v3.0 of the immunoSEQ assay was performed at survey level. The repertoire was sequenced with immunoSEQ multiplex PCR; TCRdb's copy has only in-frame clones and lacks some. The repertoire holds around 15,000 clones, with around three quarters as singletons. The sample consisted of unsorted PBMCs, taken 1.5 years before starting antiretroviral therapy. All receptors derive from a woman aged 45 to 65 with HIV.

The chain carries TRBV5-1 and TRBJ2-5, with 12 bases identical to TRBD1. The CDR3 covers 16 residues. Germline trimming cut 4 bases from V and 5 bases from J; bases unmatched to any gene: 9. The germline CDR1 and CDR2 sequences are SGHRS and YFSETQ. The CDR3: CASSLPGQGARETQYF. The DNA of the CDR3 is TGCGCCAGCAGCCTTCCGGGACAGGGGGCGCGGGAGACCCAGTACTTC.

The V and J genes are TRBV19 and TRBJ1-1; a possible D gene is TRBD1 (5 bases). Trimming shortened V by 4 bases and J by 4 bases, and 10 bases separated the two germline ends. The V gene's germline CDR1 is LNHDA and CDR2 SQIVND (reference sequence). The CDR3 has 13 amino acids. This CDR3 is CASSTGHFTEAFF. The CDR3 region has the DNA TGTGCCAGTAGTACCGGACACTTCACTGAAGCTTTCTTT.

V and J are TRBV7-7 and TRBJ2-5; the D gene is possibly TRBD2 (5 bases). This CDR3 has 13 residues. Trimming shortened V by 1 base and J by 4 bases, and 7 bases separated the two germline ends. Germline lookup yields CDR1 SSHAT and CDR2 FNYEAQ (reference sequence). CDR3 bases: TGTGCCAGCAGCTTAGGTGGACTAGAGACCCAGTACTTC. This encodes CASSLGGLETQYF.

The gene calls are TRBV6-5 and TRBJ2-5, with D unresolved. The CDR3 runs to 14 residues. The germline V gene encodes CDR1 MNHEY and CDR2 SVGAGI. V lost 0 bases and J lost 5, with 10 bases in between. CDR3 amino acids: CASSYSAYGETQYF. The DNA for the CDR3 is TGTGCCAGCAGTTACTCCGCCTACGGGGAGACCCAGTACTTC.

The rearrangement uses TRBV5-5 and TRBJ2-7, with D perhaps matching TRBD1 or TRBD2 (5 bases each). The CDR3 covers 16 residues. The germline CDR1 and CDR2 sequences are SGHKS and YYEKEE (reference sequence). The V gene lost 0 bases and the J gene lost 6 bases, with 19 bases spanning the gap. In nucleotides, the CDR3 is TGTGCCAGCAGCTTGGACACCGGGACGTCTTCCGGCGAGCAGTACTTC. This encodes CASSLDTGTSSGEQYF.

The rearrangement joins TRBV28 to TRBJ2-5; possible D gene TRBD2, 5 bases. Germline V CDR1 and CDR2: MDHEN, SYDVKM. Trimming removed 6 bases from V and 3 bases from J, with 17 bases in between. CDR3 length: 15 amino acids. This CDR3 reads CASSLATTTKETQYF. The CDR3 DNA reads as TGTGCCAGCAGCCTGGCCACGACTACCAAAGAGACCCAGTACTTC.

The chain joins TRBV4-1 to TRBJ1-6; D uncertain. CDR1 is MGHRA and CDR2 is YSYEKL in the germline V gene. The CDR3 is made up of 12 amino acids. V was clipped by 1 base and J by 16 bases, with 11 bases between them. The CDR3 DNA reads TGCGCCAGCAGCCAAGGGATCTATTCTCTCCACTTT. Its translation is CASSQGIYSLHF.

In its sample, this clone is medium-sized. This rearrangement joins TRBV19 to TRBJ2-1; D is uncertain. The V end was cut by 6 bases, the J end by 0 bases, with 6 bases between. Germline V gene data show CDR1 as LNHDA and CDR2 as SQIVND (reference sequence). The CDR3 length is 13 residues. CDR3 amino acids: CASRGFSYNEQFF. The CDR3 DNA sequence: TGTGCCAGTAGAGGCTTCTCCTACAATGAGCAGTTCTTC.

CDR3 in DNA: TGTGCCAGCAGTCTTGACGGCGGGGGTAGCACAGATACGCAGTATTTT. Translation gives CASSLDGGGSTDTQYF. The chain uses TRBV2 and TRBJ2-3, with 7 bases matching TRBD2. CDR1 is SNHLY and CDR2 is FYNNEI in the germline V gene. The trim removed 5 bases at V and 0 bases at J, leaving 8 bases unmatched. This CDR3 contains 16 residues. The full variable domain, its missing parts supplied by reference TRBV2 and TRBJ2-3, is EPEVTQTPSHQVTQMGQEVILRCVPISNHLYFYWYRQILGQKVEFLVSFYNNEISEKSEIFDDQFSVERPDGSNFTLKIRSTKLEDSAMYFCASSLDGGGSTDTQYFGPGTRLTVL.

The chain employs TRBV18 and TRBJ2-7; TRBD1 matches 7 bases. V dropped 4 bases and J dropped 0; count of bases not matched to a gene: 6. The CDR3 consists of 15 residues. Germline loops: CDR1 KGHSH, CDR2 LQKENI. Here the CDR3 reads CASSREGGSSYEQYF. In nucleotides, the CDR3 is TGTGCCAGCTCACGGGAAGGGGGCAGCTCCTACGAGCAGTACTTC.

The sample holds a few counts of this clone. This chain connects TRBV5-4 to TRBJ1-6, with D uncertain. CDR3 size: 15 residues. Trimming took 5 bases from V and 5 from J, leaving 14 bases between them. CDR1 and CDR2 from the germline V gene are SGHNT and YYREEE (reference sequence). CDR3 coding DNA: TGTGCCAGCAGGGTGGGATACGGGAATAATTCACCCCTCCACTTT. This gives the protein CASRVGYGNNSPLHF.

The chain is built from TRBV7-8 and TRBJ1-5; possible D gene TRBD1, 5 bases. The ends were cut back, 5 bases at V and 7 bases at J, with 12 bases in the middle. The germline gives CDR1 SGHVS, CDR2 FQNEAQ. This CDR3 region has 13 residues. The DNA for the CDR3 is TGTGCCAGCAGCCCCGGGACGGTGCAGCCCCAGCATTTT. Translation: CASSPGTVQPQHF. Full variable domain (rest looked up from reference TRBV7-8 and TRBJ1-5): GAGVSQSPRYKVAKRGQDVALRCDPISGHVSLFWYQQALGQGPEFLTYFQNEAQLDKSGLPSDRFFAERPEGSVSTLKIQRTQQEDSAVYLCASSPGTVQPQHFGDGTRLSIL.

The J gene is TRBJ1-5, the V gene TRBV28; TRBD1 aligns across 7 bases. Germline-derived CDR1 and CDR2 are MDHEN and SYDVKM. The length of the CDR3 is 15 residues. With V trimmed by 6 bases and J by 0 bases, 5 bases remained unmatched. The CDR3 reads CASRWGTDSNQPQHF. DNA for the CDR3: TGTGCCAGCAGGTGGGGGACAGATAGCAATCAGCCCCAGCATTTT.

V usage is TRBV7-2 and J usage is TRBJ2-5; 9 bases are shared with TRBD2. CDR3 length: 16 residues. Germline CDR1 SGHTA, CDR2 FQGNSA. The V and J ends lost 5 bases and 5 bases, in that order; junction bases with no gene match: 12. DNA of the CDR3: TGTGCCAGCAGCCCTGGGAATCGCGGGGGGGTTGAGACCCAGTACTTC. Protein: CASSPGNRGGVETQYF.

This chain uses TRBV7-7 with TRBJ2-5; 8 nucleotides match TRBD1. The CDR3 has 15 residues. CDR1 is SSHAT, CDR2 FNYEAQ, per germline (reference sequence). Trimming removed 6 bases from V and 5 bases from J; junction bases left unmatched: 11. The CDR3 DNA follows: TGTGCCAGCAGTACGACAGGGGCCCTCGGGGAGACCCAGTACTTC. It codes for CASSTTGALGETQYF. Looking up the rest from reference TRBV7-7 and TRBJ2-5 gives the full variable domain: GAGVSQSPRYKVTKRGQDVTLRCDPISSHATLYWYQQALGQGPEFLTYFNYEAQPDKSGLPSDRFSAERPEGSISTLTIQRTEQRDSAMYRCASSTTGALGETQYFGPGTRLLVL.

V gene TRBV10-3 combines with J gene TRBJ2-4, with 7 bases fitting TRBD1. V was clipped by 10 bases and J by 3 bases; unmatched bases: 9. CDR1 and CDR2 (germline): ENHRY, SYGVKD. There are 14 residues in the CDR3. This CDR3 is CASSQGVSKNIQYF. CDR3 nucleotide sequence: TGTGCCAGCTCTCAGGGGGTGAGCAAAAACATTCAGTACTTC.

The chain carries TRBV7-9 and TRBJ1-2; tentative D call: TRBD1 (5 bases). This CDR3 is 14 amino acids long. CDR1 and CDR2 (germline): SEHNR, FQNEAQ (reference sequence). V lost 2 bases to trimming and J lost 7 bases, with 14 bases between them. This CDR3 reads CASSLRGAAFGYTF. CDR3 nucleotides: TGTGCCAGCAGCTTAAGGGGCGCGGCTTTTGGCTACACCTTC. The complete variable domain, with remaining parts taken from reference TRBV7-9 and TRBJ1-2, reads DTGVSQNPRHKITKRGQNVTFRCDPISEHNRLYWYRQTLGQGPEFLTYFQNEAQLEKSRLLSDRFSAERPKGSFSTLEIQRTEQGDSAMYLCASSLRGAAFGYTFGSGTRLTVV.

This clone is medium-sized by share. The chain links TRBV9 to TRBJ2-2; TRBD2 matches at 8 bases. V trimming: 8 bases; J trimming: 4 bases; junction bases outside the gene matches: 10. The CDR3 covers 15 residues. Germline V lookup: CDR1 SGDLS, CDR2 YYNGEE. The CDR3 DNA reads TGTGCCAGTAAAGGCGGGGGGAGTTTCACCGGGGAGCTGTTTTTT. Its protein is CASKGGGSFTGELFF.

The genes are TRBV6-1 and TRBJ1-6; D is ambiguous. Germline CDR1 and CDR2: MNHNS and SASEGT. This CDR3 is 17 amino acids long. With 0 bases removed from V and 6 bases from J, the gap between germline ends came to 15 bases. The CDR3 reads CASSEAIGTASNSPLHF. CDR3 coding DNA: TGTGCCAGCAGTGAAGCGATAGGTACAGCCAGTAATTCACCCCTCCACTTT.

This clone appeared a few times. The chain recombines TRBV5-1 with TRBJ1-4; D is unclear. Germline loops: CDR1 SGHRS, CDR2 YFSETQ. The V gene lost 0 bases and the J gene lost 6 bases, with 3 bases spanning the gap. This CDR3 region has 12 residues. The CDR3 reads CASSLGDEKLFF. The CDR3, as DNA: TGCGCCAGCAGCTTGGGAGATGAAAAACTGTTTTTT. Together with reference TRBV5-1 and TRBJ1-4, the CDR3 gives the full variable domain: KAGVTQTPRYLIKTRGQQVTLSCSPISGHRSVSWYQQTPGQGLQFLFEYFSETQRNKGNFPGRFSGRQFSNSRSEMNVSTLELGDSALYLCASSLGDEKLFFGSGTQLSVL.

V gene TRBV7-9 combines with J gene TRBJ1-5; D uncertain. CDR3 length equals 13 residues. Germline V CDR1 and CDR2: SEHNR, FQNEAQ (reference sequence). Trimming left V 6 bases short and J 2 bases short, with 8 bases between. The CDR3 nucleotides read TGTGCCAGCAGTCCAAGGGGCAATCAGCCCCAGCATTTT. It is translated as CASSPRGNQPQHF.

This chain links TRBV27 with TRBJ1-5; maybe TRBD1 (5 bases). The CDR3 totals 16 residues. Looked up from germline, CDR1 is MNHEY and CDR2 is SMNVEV (reference sequence). Trimming removed 7 bases from V and 2 bases from J, with 18 bases in between. CDR3 amino acids: CASKGRWGGGNQPQHF. CDR3 DNA sequence: TGTGCCAGCAAGGGCCGGTGGGGCGGGGGCAATCAGCCCCAGCATTTT.

The rearrangement joins TRBV2 to TRBJ2-7, with 10 bases fitting TRBD2. The germline CDR1 and CDR2 sequences are SNHLY and FYNNEI. This CDR3 has 14 residues. Germline trimming cut 4 bases from V and 6 bases from J; bases unmatched to any gene: 6. The CDR3 here is CASSVASGGAEQYF. CDR3 coding DNA: TGTGCCAGCAGTGTGGCTAGCGGGGGAGCCGAGCAGTACTTC.

The J gene is TRBJ1-1, the V gene TRBV2; the match to TRBD1 covers 7 bases. This CDR3 comprises 14 residues. CDR1 is SNHLY, CDR2 FYNNEI, per germline. With V trimmed by 11 bases and J by 3 bases, 12 bases remained unmatched. The CDR3 nucleotides read TGTGCCGGGATCCCGGGACAGATTCACACTGAAGCTTTCTTT. Amino acids: CAGIPGQIHTEAFF.